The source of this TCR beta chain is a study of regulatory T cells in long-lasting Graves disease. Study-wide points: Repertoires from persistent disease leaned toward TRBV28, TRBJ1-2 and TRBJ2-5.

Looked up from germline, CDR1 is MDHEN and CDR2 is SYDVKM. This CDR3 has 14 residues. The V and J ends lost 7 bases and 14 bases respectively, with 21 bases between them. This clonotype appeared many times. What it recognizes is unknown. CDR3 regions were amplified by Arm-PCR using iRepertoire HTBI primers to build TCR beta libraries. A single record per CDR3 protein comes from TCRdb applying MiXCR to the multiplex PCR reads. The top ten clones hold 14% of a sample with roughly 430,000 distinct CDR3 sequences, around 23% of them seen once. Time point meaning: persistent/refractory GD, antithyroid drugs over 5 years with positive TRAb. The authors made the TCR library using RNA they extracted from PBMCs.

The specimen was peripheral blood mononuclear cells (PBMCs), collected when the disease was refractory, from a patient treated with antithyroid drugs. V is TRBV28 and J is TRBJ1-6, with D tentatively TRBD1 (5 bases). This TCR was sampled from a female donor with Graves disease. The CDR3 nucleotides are TGTGCCAGCATGCAGGGACGGGCGGTGGAGGCCCTCCACTTT. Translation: CASMQGRAVEALHF.